The rows below give T cell receptor beta chains drawn from one sample of a study of blood T cell repertoires in COVID-19. This table comes from immunoSEQ multiplex PCR, and its TCRdb copy is limited to in-frame clones, with some not included. The data hold around 180,000 clones, with 70% to 85% observed a single time. The specimen sequenced was peripheral blood. Receptors were obtained from a woman older than 75 with acute or convalescent COVID-19. Both conserved end residues are part of each CDR3. The order of the fields is J gene, V gene, clone size, D gene, CDR3 DNA, CDR3 protein. The D gene is left open where the match is weak. The size of a clone is reported for some rows only, either as once, few or many, or as a class for expanded clones.

J: TRBJ1-5
V: TRBV10-3
size: once
D: -
DNA: TGTGCCATCAGTGAGGTTTGGGGGGTTAGCAATCAGCCCCAGCATTTT
CDR3: CAISEVWGVSNQPQHF

J: TRBJ2-7
V: TRBV6-2/TRBV6-3
size: -
D: -
DNA: TGTGCCAGCAGTCCAGATGGCGAGCAGTACTTC
CDR3: CASSPDGEQYF

J: TRBJ2-2
V: TRBV7-7
size: -
D: -
DNA: TGTGCCAGCAGCATACAGGACGCGAACACCGGGGAGCTGTTTTTT
CDR3: CASSIQDANTGELFF

J: TRBJ2-2
V: TRBV7-9
size: -
D: TRBD1
DNA: TGTGCCAGTCAGGACAGGGGGCTATCCGGGGAGCTGTTTTTT
CDR3: CASQDRGLSGELFF

J: TRBJ2-5
V: TRBV5-1
size: -
D: -
DNA: TGCGCAAGCCGTGTGGGAAAAGGAGGGGAGACCCAGTACTTC
CDR3: CASRVGKGGETQYF

J: TRBJ2-7
V: TRBV4-1
size: few
D: -
DNA: TGCGCCAGCCGCCAGGGCCCAGGAATCTCCTACGAGCAGTACTTC
CDR3: CASRQGPGISYEQYF

J: TRBJ1-1
V: TRBV11-2
size: once
D: TRBD1
DNA: TGTGCCAGCAGCTTACAGGGGGAGAACACTGAAGCTTTCTTT
CDR3: CASSLQGENTEAFF

J: TRBJ2-1
V: TRBV5-1
size: -
D: -
DNA: TGCGCCAGCAGTTTGGCTCTAGTCGCTTCAGATGATGAGCAGTTCTTC
CDR3: CASSLALVASDDEQFF

J: TRBJ2-3
V: TRBV6-2/TRBV6-3
size: few
D: TRBD2
DNA: TGTGCCAGCAGCCCCGGGGGGGGATATGAGAACACGCAGTATTTT
CDR3: CASSPGGGYENTQYF

J: TRBJ1-2
V: TRBV7-9
size: -
D: -
DNA: TGTGCCAGCAGCTCCCCGAGAGAGGGAGACTATGGCTACACCTTC
CDR3: CASSSPREGDYGYTF

J: TRBJ2-1
V: TRBV3-1/TRBV3-2
size: -
D: -
DNA: TGTGCCAGCAGCCAAGAGGGAGTCCCCTACAATGAGCAGTTCTTC
CDR3: CASSQEGVPYNEQFF

J: TRBJ2-7
V: TRBV7-8
size: -
D: -
DNA: TGTGCCAGCAGCCCAGGTGGCAATTCCTACGAGCAGTACTTC
CDR3: CASSPGGNSYEQYF

J: TRBJ1-1
V: TRBV6-5
size: -
D: -
DNA: TGTGCCAGCAACATCGAGGCGGTCACTGAAGCTTTCTTT
CDR3: CASNIEAVTEAFF

J: TRBJ1-5
V: TRBV2
size: -
D: -
DNA: TGTGCCAGCAGTGCGGAGGCAAATCAGCCCCAGCATTTT
CDR3: CASSAEANQPQHF

J: TRBJ2-1
V: TRBV6-2/TRBV6-3
size: once
D: TRBD2
DNA: TGTGCCAGCAGTTCAACTAGCGGGAGCTACAATGAGCAGTTCTTC
CDR3: CASSSTSGSYNEQFF

J: TRBJ2-1
V: TRBV7-9
size: -
D: -
DNA: TGTGCCAGCAGCTCCAGGGTCTTCAATGAGCAGTTCTTC
CDR3: CASSSRVFNEQFF

J: TRBJ2-1
V: TRBV18
size: -
D: TRBD1
DNA: TGTGCCAGCTCACCGGGACAGTTCTCCTACAATGAGCAGTTCTTC
CDR3: CASSPGQFSYNEQFF

J: TRBJ1-2
V: TRBV5-6
size: -
D: -
DNA: TGTGCCAGCAGGTCACCGGGAATCGGGGGCTACACCTTC
CDR3: CASRSPGIGGYTF

J: TRBJ1-4
V: TRBV27
size: -
D: -
DNA: TGTGCCAGCAGTTGGGGCCCCTGGGAAAAACTGTTTTTT
CDR3: CASSWGPWEKLFF

J: TRBJ2-7
V: TRBV9
size: once
D: -
DNA: TGTGCCAGCAGCGTAGAGCCCAGGGGCGACAACGAGCAGTACTTC
CDR3: CASSVEPRGDNEQYF

J: TRBJ2-7
V: TRBV10-2
size: -
D: TRBD1
DNA: TGCGCCAGCAGTGTTCCAGGGGGCGCCTACGAGCAGTACTTC
CDR3: CASSVPGGAYEQYF

J: TRBJ2-7
V: TRBV29-1
size: -
D: -
DNA: TGCAGCGTCAGGAAGACCGGAATTTACGAGCAGTACTTC
CDR3: CSVRKTGIYEQYF

J: TRBJ2-7
V: TRBV4-2
size: many
D: -
DNA: TGTGCCAGCAGCCAAGGGGGGACAAGATCCTACGAGCAGTACTTC
CDR3: CASSQGGTRSYEQYF

J: TRBJ1-3
V: TRBV29-1
size: once
D: -
DNA: TGCAGCGTTACGGGACGCCCCGGGGAGGCTGGAAACACCATATATTTT
CDR3: CSVTGRPGEAGNTIYF

J: TRBJ1-1
V: TRBV5-8
size: once
D: -
DNA: TGTGCCAGCAGCTTGTGGACAGTAAGGGAAGCTTTCTTT
CDR3: CASSLWTVREAFF

J: TRBJ2-2
V: TRBV12-5
size: -
D: TRBD2
DNA: TGTGCTAGTGGTTTGACTAGCGGGAGCACCGGGGAGCTGTTTTTT
CDR3: CASGLTSGSTGELFF

J: TRBJ2-7
V: TRBV7-2
size: -
D: TRBD2
DNA: TGTGCCAGCAGCTCGACTAGCGGGGCCTACGAGCAGTACTTC
CDR3: CASSSTSGAYEQYF

J: TRBJ2-5
V: TRBV3-1/TRBV3-2
size: once
D: TRBD2
DNA: TGTGCCAGCAGCCCCTCTTATAGCGGGAGGGAGACCCAGTACTTC
CDR3: CASSPSYSGRETQYF

J: TRBJ1-1
V: TRBV2
size: -
D: -
DNA: TGTGCCAGCAGTGAGCGTGAGGGAGCTTTCTTT
CDR3: CASSEREGAFF

J: TRBJ2-7
V: TRBV2
size: -
D: TRBD2
DNA: TGTGCCAGCAGCCGCGGACTAGCGGGAGTCGGCGACGAGCAGTACTTC
CDR3: CASSRGLAGVGDEQYF

J: TRBJ2-7
V: TRBV18
size: -
D: -
DNA: TGTGCCAGCTCACCGACTAACTACGAGCAGTACTTC
CDR3: CASSPTNYEQYF

J: TRBJ1-3
V: TRBV4-3
size: few
D: -
DNA: TGCGCCAGCAGCCTAACAGGCTCTGGAAACACCATATATTTT
CDR3: CASSLTGSGNTIYF

J: TRBJ1-5
V: TRBV20-1
size: -
D: -
DNA: TGCAGTGCTAGTGTTACACCTGACAATGACCCCCAGCATTTT
CDR3: CSASVTPDNDPQHF

J: TRBJ2-7
V: TRBV5-1
size: once
D: -
DNA: TGCGCCAGCAGCTTGGGGGACACTTCGTACGAGCAGTACTTC
CDR3: CASSLGDTSYEQYF

J: TRBJ1-3
V: TRBV5-1
size: -
D: TRBD1
DNA: TGCGCCAGCAGCTTAACAGGGGGAAGGGACACCATATATTTT
CDR3: CASSLTGGRDTIYF

J: TRBJ2-2
V: TRBV5-4
size: -
D: -
DNA: TGTGCCAGCAGCTTGATGGCGGCAACGAACACCGGGGAGCTGTTTTTT
CDR3: CASSLMAATNTGELFF

J: TRBJ2-3
V: TRBV19
size: once
D: TRBD2
DNA: TGTGCCAGTAGTGTGTTGGGAGCGGGGGGCACAGATACGCAGTATTTT
CDR3: CASSVLGAGGTDTQYF

J: TRBJ1-1
V: TRBV11-3
size: -
D: -
DNA: TGTGCCAGCAGCTTAGACAGTCTGGTTTTAGTCGGGGCTTTCTTT
CDR3: CASSLDSLVLVGAFF

J: TRBJ2-7
V: TRBV7-9
size: -
D: TRBD1
DNA: TGTGCCAGCAGCGTACCCGGGACAGGGGGATGGTACGAGCAGTACTTC
CDR3: CASSVPGTGGWYEQYF

J: TRBJ2-7
V: TRBV14
size: -
D: -
DNA: TGTGCCAGCAGCCACCTAACCTACGAGCAGTACTTC
CDR3: CASSHLTYEQYF

J: TRBJ1-4
V: TRBV9
size: -
D: TRBD1
DNA: TGTGCCAGCAGCGGCGGGGACAGAAATAATGAAAAACTGTTTTTT
CDR3: CASSGGDRNNEKLFF

J: TRBJ1-3
V: TRBV3-1/TRBV3-2
size: -
D: -
DNA: TGTGCCAGCAGCCAGAGCTCTGGAAACACCATATATTTT
CDR3: CASSQSSGNTIYF

J: TRBJ1-1
V: TRBV18
size: -
D: -
DNA: TGTGCCAGCTCACTAGACCGACGGACAGTGAACACTGAAGCTTTCTTT
CDR3: CASSLDRRTVNTEAFF

J: TRBJ2-1
V: TRBV4-3
size: -
D: -
DNA: TGCGCCAGCAGCCAAGATATCGGTAGCCAGAATGAGCAGTTCTTC
CDR3: CASSQDIGSQNEQFF

J: TRBJ2-6
V: TRBV7-3
size: -
D: -
DNA: TGTGCCAGCAGCCCACAGGAGACTGGGGCCAACGTCCTGACTTTC
CDR3: CASSPQETGANVLTF

J: TRBJ1-2
V: TRBV5-6
size: -
D: TRBD1
DNA: TGTGCCAGCAGCTGGGGACAGCTCCCTATTGGCTACACCTTC
CDR3: CASSWGQLPIGYTF

J: TRBJ2-7
V: TRBV7-9
size: -
D: TRBD1
DNA: TGTGCCAGCAGCCCCCGGGGACAGGGACCCTCCTACGAGCAGTACTTC
CDR3: CASSPRGQGPSYEQYF

J: TRBJ2-3
V: TRBV5-8
size: -
D: TRBD2
DNA: TGTGCCAGCAGCTTCCACTGGGGACTAGCGGGGGCCCCCACAGATACGCAGTATTTT
CDR3: CASSFHWGLAGAPTDTQYF

J: TRBJ1-5
V: TRBV30
size: -
D: -
DNA: TGTGCCTGGAGTGCCGTCCTGAATCAGCCCCAGCATTTT
CDR3: CAWSAVLNQPQHF

J: TRBJ1-6
V: TRBV19
size: few
D: -
DNA: TGTGCCAGTACCCTCCTAGGGGCACCCCTCCACTTT
CDR3: CASTLLGAPLHF

J: TRBJ2-6
V: TRBV24-1
size: -
D: TRBD1
DNA: TGTGCCACCAGTGATCCACCGGGACAGGGCTCTGGGGCCAACGTCCTGACTTTC
CDR3: CATSDPPGQGSGANVLTF

J: TRBJ1-4
V: TRBV7-2
size: -
D: -
DNA: TGTGCCAGCAGCTCCCTCGGAGGGAATGAAAAACTGTTTTTT
CDR3: CASSSLGGNEKLFF

J: TRBJ2-2
V: TRBV6-1
size: -
D: -
DNA: TGTGCCAGCAGTGAAAATCTAGCTCGGACCGGGGAGCTGTTTTTT
CDR3: CASSENLARTGELFF

J: TRBJ1-5
V: TRBV29-1
size: -
D: -
DNA: TGCAGCGTTAACTGTAGCAATCAGCCCCAGCATTTT
CDR3: CSVNCSNQPQHF

J: TRBJ1-6
V: TRBV11-3
size: -
D: TRBD1
DNA: TGTGCCAGCAGCCGGACAGGGGGCAATTCACCCCTCCACTTT
CDR3: CASSRTGGNSPLHF

J: TRBJ2-3
V: TRBV7-2
size: -
D: TRBD2
DNA: TGTGCCAGCAGCTTACTAGCGGGGGTGACCACAGATACGCAGTATTTT
CDR3: CASSLLAGVTTDTQYF

J: TRBJ1-1
V: TRBV19
size: -
D: TRBD1
DNA: TGTGCCAGTAGTCTAGGGACAGCGAACACTGAAGCTTTCTTT
CDR3: CASSLGTANTEAFF